Following are 26 T cell receptor beta chains from one sample sequenced in a study of T-cell memory formation after mild COVID-19. Via MiXCR, TCRdb re-called the 5' RACE reads, giving one row per CDR3 protein. The table records 250,000 to 300,000 distinct CDR3 sequences, approximately 8.4% of them present only once. Source material: PBMCs or a T cell subset sorted from them (not recorded which). The receptors derive from a young man who had mild COVID-19 (a few samples of this study predate the infection). Cell type and time point are not known.

This clonotype was counted only a few times. The J gene is TRBJ1-2, the V gene TRBV7-9; unclear D gene. Germline CDR1 SEHNR, CDR2 FQNEAQ (reference sequence). The CDR3 consists of 13 residues. The germline V and J ends were trimmed by 3 bases and 7 bases, with 12 bases remaining between them. The CDR3 nucleotides are TGTGCCAGCAGCTTGGAGGGAGAGAGTGGCTACACCTTC. Residues: CASSLEGESGYTF.

This chain uses TRBV10-3 with TRBJ1-1, with D perhaps TRBD1 (6 bases). The CDR3 is made up of 15 amino acids. Germline V gene lookup returns CDR1 ENHRY and CDR2 SYGVKD. The V gene lost 0 bases and the J gene lost 0 bases, with 8 bases spanning the gap. CDR3 DNA sequence: TGTGCCATCAGTGAGTCAGGGGGAGTGAACACTGAAGCTTTCTTT. Its protein product is CAISESGGVNTEAFF.

In its sample, this clonotype was seen a few times. The chain carries TRBV4-3 and TRBJ1-6; D is ambiguous. V dropped 0 bases and J dropped 8 bases, with 11 bases sitting between them. CDR1 and CDR2 (germline): LGHNA, YSLEER. The CDR3 has 15 residues. The CDR3 region is CASSQENRRYSPLHF. CDR3 nucleotides: TGCGCCAGCAGCCAAGAAAACCGGCGGTATTCACCCCTCCACTTT.

This clonotype was observed at least ten times. The V gene is TRBV10-2, the J gene TRBJ2-7; D may be TRBD2 (7 bases). The V and J ends lost 4 bases and 4 bases respectively, with 11 bases between them. The germline V gene encodes CDR1 WSHSY and CDR2 SAAADI. The CDR3 extends over 13 amino acids. Here the CDR3 reads CASSVGGQYEQYF. The DNA of the CDR3 is TGCGCCAGCAGTGTGGGGGGGCAGTACGAGCAGTACTTC.

The V and J genes are TRBV4-3 and TRBJ2-7; D uncertain. From germline, CDR1 is LGHNA and CDR2 YSLEER. This CDR3 spans 16 amino acids. V shed 1 base and J shed 4 bases, with 17 bases lying between them. CDR3 amino acids: CASSQGRSVKSYEQYF. The CDR3 bases are TGCGCCAGCAGCCAAGGTCGCAGCGTCAAAAGTTACGAGCAGTACTTC.

This clonotype came up a few times. The rearrangement joins TRBV20-1 to TRBJ2-1; D uncertain. CDR1 is DFQATT, CDR2 SNEGSKA, per germline (reference sequence). The CDR3 is 14 amino acids. Trimming stripped 6 bases from V and 4 bases from J, with 16 bases between. The DNA for the CDR3 is TGCAGTGCCGCTACTTTGGGCTCATACAATGAGCAGTTCTTC. The encoded protein is CSAATLGSYNEQFF.

This clonotype was observed a few times. In nucleotides, the CDR3 is TGTGCCAGCAGTTACTCCCCGGGCGGGGGGCGCACAGATACGCAGTATTTT. Its translation is CASSYSPGGGRTDTQYF. V usage is TRBV6-2 or TRBV6-3 and J usage is TRBJ2-3, with 8 bases aligning to TRBD2. V dropped 0 bases and J dropped 1; count of bases not matched to a gene: 6. Germline CDR1 MNHEY, CDR2 SVGEGT. CDR3 length: 17 residues.

This clonotype was detected only a few times. The rearrangement joins TRBV7-8 to TRBJ2-5; weak D call: TRBD2 (5 bases). This CDR3 is 13 amino acids long. CDR1 and CDR2 from the germline V gene are SGHVS and FQNEAQ. The germline V and J ends were trimmed by 3 bases and 5 bases, with 10 bases remaining between them. The CDR3 loop is CASSLNAGETQYF. The CDR3 nucleotides are TGTGCCAGCAGCTTGAACGCGGGCGAGACCCAGTACTTC.

This clonotype has just a few counts. V and J are TRBV19 and TRBJ2-7; TRBD2 might be the D (5 bases). Trimming shortened V by 7 bases and J by 3 bases, and 13 bases separated the two germline ends. Per the germline V gene, CDR1 is LNHDA and CDR2 is SQIVND (reference sequence). The CDR3 contains 13 residues. CDR3 sequence reads: CASISPGNYEQYF. The CDR3 DNA sequence: TGTGCCAGTATATCCCCGGGGAACTACGAGCAGTACTTC.

This chain links TRBV15 with TRBJ1-3; D is ambiguous. The CDR3 sequence is 15 residues long. Germline V lookup: CDR1 LNHNV, CDR2 YYDKDF (reference sequence). V lost 5 bases and J 2 bases, leaving 13 bases between the germline ends. The chain's CDR3 is CATSSTPGAGNTIYF. The CDR3, as DNA: TGTGCCACCAGCTCTACACCCGGGGCTGGAAACACCATATATTTT.

V usage is TRBV9 and J usage is TRBJ1-1, with D possibly TRBD1 on 6 matching bases. Germline V lookup: CDR1 SGDLS, CDR2 YYNGEE. The CDR3 is 16 residues long. V lost 0 bases, J lost 3 bases, and 15 bases lay in between. This CDR3 is CASSVGQVGRDTEAFF. The CDR3, as DNA: TGTGCCAGCAGCGTAGGACAGGTGGGTAGGGACACTGAAGCTTTCTTT.

This clonotype was observed a handful of times. The V call is TRBV18, the J call TRBJ2-2, with D tentatively TRBD1 (6 bases). From germline, CDR1 is KGHSH and CDR2 LQKENI. The ends were cut back, 0 bases at V and 0 bases at J, with 14 bases in the middle. This CDR3 has 18 residues. The CDR3: CASSPPGEGHSNTGELFF. The CDR3 region has the DNA TGTGCCAGCTCACCACCAGGCGAGGGACACTCGAACACCGGGGAGCTGTTTTTT.

This clonotype was seen a handful of times. The chain couples TRBV7-8 to TRBJ1-3, with 9 bases lining up with TRBD1. Trimming cost V 4 bases and J 0 bases; bases outside gene matches: 1. The CDR3 is 15 amino acids. The V gene's germline CDR1 is SGHVS and CDR2 FQNEAQ. In DNA, the CDR3 is TGTGCCAGCAGCTGGGACAGGGACTCTGGAAACACCATATATTTT. As protein: CASSWDRDSGNTIYF.

The rearrangement uses TRBV4-3 and TRBJ1-1, with D perhaps matching TRBD1 (6 bases). Trimming removed 3 bases at V and 4 bases at J, with 18 bases between. Germline V gene data show CDR1 as LGHNA and CDR2 as YSLEER. The CDR3 length is 16 residues. For the CDR3, the DNA is TGCGCCAGCAGCCAGGGGGCCACAGGGCTGGGCACTGAAGCTTTCTTT. Its translation: CASSQGATGLGTEAFF.

This clonotype was found many times. This sequence joins TRBV7-3 and TRBJ2-1, with 13 bases lining up with TRBD2. With V trimmed by 4 bases and J by 5 bases, 2 bases remained unmatched. The V gene's germline CDR1 is SGHTA and CDR2 FQGTGA. The CDR3 covers 15 residues. The CDR3 DNA sequence: TGTGCCAGCAGCTGGACTAGCGGGGGAGACAATGAGCAGTTCTTC. Residues: CASSWTSGGDNEQFF.

V usage is TRBV20-1 and J usage is TRBJ2-2; D gene unclear. CDR1 is DFQATT and CDR2 is SNEGSKA in the germline V gene (reference sequence). V lost 7 bases and J 5 bases, leaving 11 bases between the germline ends. The CDR3 consists of 12 residues. The CDR3 loop is CSGRHLTGELFF. The DNA of the CDR3 is TGCAGTGGAAGACATCTAACCGGGGAGCTGTTTTTT.

In its sample, this clonotype was seen many times. The chain uses TRBV7-3 and TRBJ1-3; 11 bases align to TRBD1. V dropped 5 bases and J dropped 8; count of bases not matched to a gene: 2. Germline values: CDR1 SGHTA, CDR2 FQGTGA. The length of the CDR3 is 13 residues. The CDR3 nucleotides are TGTGCCAGCAGCAAGGGACAGGGGGACACCATATATTTT. It translates to CASSKGQGDTIYF.

The sample holds a few counts of this clonotype. J is TRBJ2-6 and V is TRBV15, with 7 nucleotides matching TRBD2. Losses at the gene ends were 1 base for V and 2 bases for J; bases not matched to a gene: 2. Germline V gene data show CDR1 as LNHNV and CDR2 as YYDKDF (reference sequence). The CDR3 loop spans 16 amino acids. The CDR3 sequence is CATSRAREAGANVLTF. DNA of the CDR3: TGTGCCACCAGCAGAGCACGGGAGGCTGGGGCCAACGTCCTGACTTTC.

This clonotype was counted many times. The chain recombines TRBV4-2 with TRBJ2-3; TRBD2 matches at 14 bases. Germline loops: CDR1 LGHNA, CDR2 YNFKEQ. The CDR3 extends over 19 amino acids. The V segment lost 0 bases and the J segment 3 bases; nucleotides outside the gene matches: 8. CDR3 nucleotide sequence: TGTGCCAGCAGCCAAGATCTCAGACTAGCGGGGGGGACGACAGATACGCAGTATTTT. This encodes CASSQDLRLAGGTTDTQYF.

The rearrangement uses TRBV12-3 or TRBV12-4 and TRBJ2-5; 9 bases are a match to TRBD1. Trimming took 6 bases from V and 5 from J; bases not matched to a gene: 7. The CDR3 covers 14 residues. The CDR3 spells CASSYRQGVETQYF. The CDR3 DNA follows: TGTGCCAGCAGCTATCGACAGGGGGTGGAGACCCAGTACTTC.

This clonotype was counted a few times. The chain recombines TRBV7-9 with TRBJ2-7; the D is unclear. V was clipped by 1 base and J by 0 bases, with 7 bases between them. The CDR3 is 14 amino acids. From germline, CDR1 is SEHNR and CDR2 FQNEAQ (reference sequence). For the CDR3, the DNA is TGTGCCAGCAGCTTAGGGCTAAACTCCTACGAGCAGTACTTC. This codes for CASSLGLNSYEQYF.

The gene calls are TRBV3-1 and TRBJ1-1; D may be TRBD1 (6 bases). The CDR3 is 14 amino acids. Germline assignment: CDR1 LGHDT and CDR2 YNNKEL (reference sequence). The V end was cut by 2 bases, the J end by 6 bases, with 13 bases between. CDR3 nucleotide sequence: TGTGCCAGCAGCCAAAGAACAGGGTTCGCTGAAGCTTTCTTT. Amino acids: CASSQRTGFAEAFF.

In this sample, this clonotype turned up a few times. J is TRBJ1-2 and V is TRBV29-1; D not certain. The CDR3 has 14 residues. The V end was cut by 7 bases, the J end by 0 bases, with 15 bases between. Germline CDR1 reads SQVTM; CDR2 reads ANQGSEA. The CDR3 bases are TGCAGCGCCGAGGGCGCAGATCCTAACTATGGCTACACCTTC. This gives the protein CSAEGADPNYGYTF.

This clonotype has ten or more counts. This chain connects TRBV7-4 to TRBJ2-7; D uncertain. CDR1 is SGHVT, CDR2 SQSDAQ, per germline. The V end was cut by 5 bases, the J end by 3 bases, with 5 bases between. The CDR3 runs to 11 residues. CDR3 in DNA: TGTGCCAGCAGCCTTAACTACGAGCAGTACGTC. Protein product: CASSLNYEQYV.

This chain joins TRBV9 and TRBJ1-2; 10 positions match TRBD1. V trimming: 4 bases; J trimming: 6 bases; junction bases outside the gene matches: 6. Germline CDR1 reads SGDLS; CDR2 reads YYNGEE. The CDR3 has 14 residues. DNA of the CDR3: TGTGCCAGCAGCTCGACCGGGACAGGGGATGGCTACACCTTC. Translated: CASSSTGTGDGYTF. Full variable domain (rest looked up from reference TRBV9 and TRBJ1-2): DSGVTQTPKHLITATGQRVTLRCSPRSGDLSVYWYQQSLDQGLQFLIQYYNGEERAKGNILERFSAQQFPDLHSELNLSSLELGDSALYFCASSSTGTGDGYTFGSGTRLTVV.

This clonotype came up a few times. This sequence joins TRBV7-8 and TRBJ2-7; TRBD1 matches at 9 bases. CDR3 length equals 14 residues. The V gene end was trimmed by 7 bases and the J gene end by 6 bases; junction bases not matched to a gene: 10. CDR1 is SGHVS and CDR2 is FQNEAQ in the germline V gene. CDR3 sequence: CASTSGTGRSEQYF. The CDR3 nucleotides read TGTGCCAGCACCTCCGGGACAGGGAGGTCCGAGCAGTACTTC. Full variable domain (remainder filled in from reference TRBV7-8 and TRBJ2-7): GAGVSQSPRYKVAKRGQDVALRCDPISGHVSLFWYQQALGQGPEFLTYFQNEAQLDKSGLPSDRFFAERPEGSVSTLKIQRTQQEDSAVYLCASTSGTGRSEQYFGPGTRLTVT.